The TCR beta chain under discussion was sequenced for a study of T cells in Graves' hyperthyroidism and ophthalmopathy. Study outcomes and limitations: Most clonotypes expanded in the thyroid (above 0.001) were also present in blood.

The study defined stable Graves' hyperthyroidism as no ophthalmopathy progression within 18 months. The study enrolled patients aged 18 to 65 with newly diagnosed hyperthyroidism of under 2 months' duration. Exclusion of a patient resulted from uncontrolled infection, other autoimmune disease, pregnancy or lactation. Amplified TCR beta CDR3 regions derived from RNA transcripts. The primer set for the first-round RT-PCR of the TCR CDR3 was HTBI. TCRdb analysed the multiplex PCR reads with MiXCR anew, one entry per CDR3 protein. The sample shows about half a million distinct CDR3 sequences, less than 25% of them seen only once. This clonotype was seen repeatedly, ten times or more. What it binds is unknown. Between the trimmed V and J ends, which lost 7 bases and 2 bases, there was a span of 11 bases. Looked up from germline, CDR1 is SNHLY and CDR2 is FYNNEI. The length of the CDR3 is 13 residues.

This chain links TRBV2 with TRBJ1-2; D is perhaps TRBD1 (5 bases). The sequenced material came from blood. This clonotype originated in a man between 18 and 35 years old with Graves' hyperthyroidism. DNA of the CDR3: TGTGCCAGCACCGTCCCAGGGAACTATGGCTACACCTTC. Translating it yields CASTVPGNYGYTF.